The 28 T cell receptor beta chains in this list originate from one sample, sequenced in a study of T cell clones after liver transplantation. Assay used: immunoSEQ multiplex PCR; TCRdb lists only in-frame clones, some missing. The sample carries around 71,000 clones, roughly 80% recorded once. Material: CD4+ T cells from blood, obtained 12 months after liver transplant. The receptors come from a human patient who received a liver transplant. The graft donor may have given rise to some T cells.

The chain recombines TRBV10-3 with TRBJ2-1, with D possibly being TRBD2 (5 bases). Looked up from germline, CDR1 is ENHRY and CDR2 is SYGVKD. V lost 4 bases and J lost 0, with 7 bases in between. CDR3 size: 14 residues. CDR3 residues: CAISVGSSYNEQFF. For the CDR3, the DNA is TGTGCCATCAGTGTTGGGAGCTCCTACAATGAGCAGTTCTTC.

J is TRBJ2-7 and V is TRBV4-2, with D hard to call. CDR3 size: 15 residues. Germline V gives CDR1 LGHNA, CDR2 YNFKEQ. Deletions cut 2 bases from V and 3 bases from J, with 14 bases between. This CDR3 is CASSQSRSENYEQYF. In DNA form, the CDR3 reads TGTGCCAGCAGCCAAAGTAGGTCGGAGAACTACGAGCAGTACTTC.

The chain recombines TRBV10-3 with TRBJ1-1, with D hard to call. The CDR3 runs 14 residues. Germline-derived CDR1 and CDR2 are ENHRY and SYGVKD. V lost 0 bases to trimming and J lost 10 bases, with 15 bases between them. Here the CDR3 reads CAISESMIGVGAFF. The CDR3 nucleotides read TGTGCCATCAGTGAGTCGATGATAGGAGTTGGAGCTTTCTTT.

The chain uses TRBV5-1 and TRBJ1-4; TRBD1 might be the D (6 bases). The CDR3 sequence is 15 residues long. Germline CDR1 and CDR2: SGHRS and YFSETQ. V dropped 3 bases and J dropped 0 bases, with 9 bases sitting between them. The CDR3 protein is CASSSTGSTNEKLFF. CDR3 bases: TGCGCCAGCAGCTCTACAGGGTCAACTAATGAAAAACTGTTTTTT.

The rearrangement joins TRBV2 to TRBJ1-1; TRBD1 aligns across 7 bases. The CDR3 runs to 15 residues. The germline V gene has CDR1 SNHLY and CDR2 FYNNEI. Trimming cost V 2 bases and J 1 base; bases outside gene matches: 4. The CDR3 sequence: CASSERAGGNTEAFF. CDR3 bases: TGTGCCAGCAGTGAACGAGCAGGGGGGAACACTGAAGCTTTCTTT.

This rearrangement joins TRBV28 to TRBJ2-7; TRBD1 agrees at 7 bases. V shed 8 bases, J shed 5 bases, and the junction held 6 bases outside the gene matches. The CDR3 sequence is 12 residues long. Looked up from germline, CDR1 is MDHEN and CDR2 is SYDVKM. The CDR3 loop reads CASLDRENEQYF. In nucleotides, the CDR3 is TGTGCCAGCCTAGACAGGGAAAACGAGCAGTACTTC.

The J gene is TRBJ1-1, the V gene TRBV5-4; D perhaps matches TRBD1 (5 bases). The CDR3 length is 15 residues. V was trimmed by 5 bases and J by 1 base, leaving 15 bases between them. Germline V gene lookup returns CDR1 SGHNT and CDR2 YYREEE (reference sequence). The CDR3 bases are TGTGCCAGCAGGCTTGGGGGGAAGAGGAACACTGAAGCTTTCTTT. This sequence encodes CASRLGGKRNTEAFF.

The chain joins TRBV5-4 to TRBJ2-1, with 9 bases matching TRBD2. J gave up 7 bases and V 9 bases, and 11 bases lay outside the gene matches. Germline-derived CDR1 and CDR2 are SGHNT and YYREEE (reference sequence). The CDR3 consists of 14 residues. The CDR3 loop reads CATLSGSLGNEQFF. Here the CDR3 DNA reads TGTGCCACCCTTAGCGGGAGCTTAGGTAATGAGCAGTTCTTC.

V is TRBV5-6 and J is TRBJ1-4; D is uncertain. Trimming stripped 2 bases from V and 3 bases from J, with 5 bases between. The length of the CDR3 is 13 residues. Per the germline V gene, CDR1 is SGHDT and CDR2 is YYEEEE. The DNA for the CDR3 is TGTGCCAGCAGCTTCGGTGCTAATGAAAAACTGTTTTTT. Protein product: CASSFGANEKLFF.

A note on this clone: At one boundary the junction diverges from the germline segment, which might be a read error. The chain links TRBV7-7 to TRBJ2-1; 11 bases line up with TRBD2. Germline values: CDR1 SSHAT, CDR2 FNYEAQ (reference sequence). This CDR3 region has 19 residues. The CDR3 nucleotides read TGTGCTAGCAGCTCCGCCCCTAGAGAAGCTAGCGGGAGGAATAATGAGCAGTTCTTC. It translates to CASSSAPREASGRNNEQFF.

The chain uses TRBV10-3 and TRBJ1-2, with 9 bases lining up with TRBD1. V lost 0 bases, J lost 6 bases, and 14 bases stayed unmatched. CDR1 is ENHRY, CDR2 SYGVKD, per germline. This CDR3 contains 18 residues. The CDR3 reads CAISESRLSGTGKDGYTF. CDR3 nucleotides: TGTGCCATCAGTGAGTCGCGGCTTTCGGGGACAGGGAAGGATGGCTACACCTTC.

The CDR3 here is CASSPGLPYNEQFF. CDR3 sequence (DNA): TGTGCCAGCAGTCCCGGACTCCCGTACAATGAGCAGTTCTTC. The chain uses TRBV6-6 and TRBJ2-1; D might be TRBD2 (5 bases). Trimming removed 5 bases from V and 4 bases from J, with 12 bases in between. This CDR3 comprises 14 residues. Looked up from germline, CDR1 is MNHNY and CDR2 is SVGAGI (reference sequence).

J is TRBJ2-1 and V is TRBV19, with D unclear. Germline CDR1 and CDR2: LNHDA and SQIVND (reference sequence). The CDR3 runs 15 residues. V shed 5 bases and J shed 0 bases, with 11 bases lying between them. The CDR3 DNA follows: TGTGCCAGTAGTTTGGTGCGAACCTCCTACAATGAGCAGTTCTTC. It encodes CASSLVRTSYNEQFF. The full variable domain, its missing parts supplied by reference TRBV19 and TRBJ2-1, is DGGITQSPKYLFRKEGQNVTLSCEQNLNHDAMYWYRQDPGQGLRLIYYSQIVNDFQKGDIAEGYSVSREKKESFPLTVTSAQKNPTAFYLCASSLVRTSYNEQFFGPGTRLTVL.

V usage is TRBV19 and J usage is TRBJ2-5; D remains unclear. The CDR3 is made up of 13 amino acids. CDR1 LNHDA and CDR2 SQIVND come from the germline V gene (reference sequence). V dropped 7 bases and J dropped 2 bases, with 11 bases sitting between them. CDR3 nucleotides: TGTGCCAGTAAGGCGAGTACACAAGAGACCCAGTACTTC. This encodes CASKASTQETQYF.

The CDR3 region is CASSSLRGPHPDTQYF. CDR3 bases: TGTGCCAGCAGCTCCCTCCGGGGCCCACATCCAGATACGCAGTATTTT. The chain recombines TRBV11-2 with TRBJ2-3; the D call may be TRBD1 or TRBD2 (5 bases each). Germline loops: CDR1 SGHAT, CDR2 FQNNGV. Trimming cost V 4 bases and J 4 bases, with 18 bases left between them. CDR3 length equals 16 residues.

This clone was seen many times. The chain joins TRBV29-1 to TRBJ1-1; D gene unclear. Germline assignment: CDR1 SQVTM and CDR2 ANQGSEA. The V end was cut by 5 bases, the J end by 3 bases, with 16 bases between. This CDR3 region has 14 residues. DNA for the CDR3: TGCAGCGTTTCTCTTTGGAGCGCGTACACTGAAGCTTTCTTT. As protein: CSVSLWSAYTEAFF.

This clone showed up just a few times. V and J are TRBV28 and TRBJ2-7, with 7 bases matching TRBD2. The CDR3 extends over 15 amino acids. Trimming took 5 bases from V and 2 from J; bases not matched to a gene: 9. Germline loops: CDR1 MDHEN, CDR2 SYDVKM. CDR3 loop: CASSVAGTNTYEQYF. The CDR3 region has the DNA TGTGCCAGCAGTGTAGCGGGCACTAATACCTACGAGCAGTACTTC.

The V gene is TRBV28, the J gene TRBJ1-2; D unclear. CDR1 is MDHEN and CDR2 is SYDVKM in the germline V gene. This CDR3 spans 15 amino acids. V was trimmed by 5 bases and J by 3 bases, leaving 16 bases between them. CDR3 nucleotide sequence: TGTGCCAGCAGTCTCGGACTCCTTCAGGACTATGGCTACACCTTC. Encoded protein: CASSLGLLQDYGYTF.

This clone was observed a handful of times. Sequence at one end of the junction differs from germline and may be a read error. The rearrangement links TRBV5-1 to TRBJ1-2; 11 bases line up with TRBD1. Germline V gene data show CDR1 as SGHRS and CDR2 as YFSETQ. The CDR3 spans 14 residues. This chain's CDR3 is CASTLGTGGYGYTF. The CDR3, as DNA: TGCGCCAGCACCTTGGGGACAGGGGGCTATGGCTACACCTTC.

The gene calls are TRBV5-1 and TRBJ1-1, with D possibly matching TRBD1 (5 bases). Germline V gene sequence: CDR1 SGHRS, CDR2 YFSETQ. CDR3 size: 15 residues. V was shortened by 0 bases and J by 2 bases, with 11 bases between the two germline ends. CDR3 nucleotides: TGCGCCAGCAGCTTGGAGACAGCCTTAAACACTGAAGCTTTCTTT. It is translated as CASSLETALNTEAFF. The full variable domain, in which reference TRBV5-1 and TRBJ1-1 provide the parts outside the CDR3, is KAGVTQTPRYLIKTRGQQVTLSCSPISGHRSVSWYQQTPGQGLQFLFEYFSETQRNKGNFPGRFSGRQFSNSRSEMNVSTLELGDSALYLCASSLETALNTEAFFGQGTRLTVV.

The V and J genes are TRBV29-1 and TRBJ2-3, with TRBD2 identical over 11 bases. CDR1 SQVTM and CDR2 ANQGSEA come from the germline V gene. The CDR3 spans 12 residues. J lost 5 bases, V lost 7 bases, and 2 bases had no gene match. The CDR3 DNA reads as TGCAGCGCAGGACTAGCGGGAGATACGCAGTATTTT. It specifies CSAGLAGDTQYF.

The chain combines TRBV5-1 with TRBJ2-3; 8 bases map to TRBD2. The CDR3 runs 15 residues. Germline CDR1 and CDR2: SGHRS and YFSETQ. Trimming cost V 1 base and J 0 bases; bases outside gene matches: 1. The CDR3 is CASSLTSGSTDTQYF. The CDR3 coding sequence is TGCGCCAGCAGCTTGACTAGCGGAAGCACAGATACGCAGTATTTT. The variable domain in full, with the rest retrieved from reference TRBV5-1 and TRBJ2-3, is KAGVTQTPRYLIKTRGQQVTLSCSPISGHRSVSWYQQTPGQGLQFLFEYFSETQRNKGNFPGRFSGRQFSNSRSEMNVSTLELGDSALYLCASSLTSGSTDTQYFGPGTRLTVL.

The V and J genes are TRBV7-2 and TRBJ1-5; the D gene is possibly TRBD1 (5 bases). This CDR3 contains 14 residues. With 3 bases removed from V and 10 bases from J, the gap between germline ends came to 16 bases. CDR1 is SGHTA and CDR2 is FQGNSA in the germline V gene. CDR3 residues: CASSLGDASGPQHF. In DNA, the CDR3 is TGTGCCAGCAGCTTGGGGGACGCCTCAGGCCCCCAGCATTTT.

The CDR3 sequence: CASSFQGAANEKLFF. The CDR3, as DNA: TGTGCCAGCAGTTTCCAGGGGGCGGCTAATGAAAAACTGTTTTTT. The chain is built from TRBV28 and TRBJ1-4, with 8 nucleotides matching TRBD1. The CDR3 totals 15 residues. Germline CDR1 reads MDHEN; CDR2 reads SYDVKM. Germline trimming cut 3 bases from V and 3 bases from J; bases unmatched to any gene: 3.

The chain uses TRBV5-1 and TRBJ2-2; TRBD2 might be the D (5 bases). Germline-derived CDR1 and CDR2 are SGHRS and YFSETQ. The CDR3 consists of 16 residues. V was clipped by 9 bases and J by 0 bases, with 18 bases between them. The CDR3 protein is CATTPGEFANTGELFF. CDR3 nucleotides: TGCGCCACCACGCCCGGGGAGTTCGCGAACACCGGGGAGCTGTTTTTT.

In regard to this clone: At one of its ends the junction is not consistent with the germline gene, which may arise from a read error. The chain joins TRBV30 to TRBJ2-3; TRBD1 aligns across 7 bases. This CDR3 is 12 amino acids long. Per germline, CDR1 GTSNPN and CDR2 SVGIG (reference sequence). The CDR3 bases are TGTGCCTGGAGTGCCCCCCACGGGACAGCTAATTTT. It codes for CAWSAPHGTANF.

This clone was picked up a small number of times. The chain links TRBV2 to TRBJ2-7, with D uncertain. The V end lost 6 bases, the J end lost 2 bases, and 11 bases lay between the germline ends. The germline V gene has CDR1 SNHLY and CDR2 FYNNEI. The CDR3 runs 13 residues. The CDR3 DNA reads as TGTGCCAGCAGCCCCGTTCTAGCCTACGAGCAGTACTTC. Translation gives CASSPVLAYEQYF.

The chain combines TRBV19 with TRBJ2-1; no clear D. Germline V CDR1 and CDR2: LNHDA, SQIVND (reference sequence). V lost 6 bases to trimming and J lost 10 bases, with 13 bases between them. The CDR3 contains 12 residues. CDR3 loop: CASSLRRGEQFF. The CDR3 DNA sequence: TGTGCCAGTAGCCTAAGGCGTGGGGAGCAGTTCTTC.